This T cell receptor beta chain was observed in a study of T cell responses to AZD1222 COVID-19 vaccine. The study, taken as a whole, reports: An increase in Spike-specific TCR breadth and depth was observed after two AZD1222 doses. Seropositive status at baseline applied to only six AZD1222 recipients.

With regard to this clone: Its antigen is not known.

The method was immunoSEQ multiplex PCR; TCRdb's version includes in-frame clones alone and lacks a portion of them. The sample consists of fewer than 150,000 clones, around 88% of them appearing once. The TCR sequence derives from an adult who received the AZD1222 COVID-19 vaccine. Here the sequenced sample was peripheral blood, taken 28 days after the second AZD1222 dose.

CDR3 bases: TGTGCCAGTTCAAGCGGGAGTCCCTACAATGAGCAGTTCTTC. This translates into CASSSGSPYNEQFF. This rearrangement joins TRBV19 to TRBJ2-1, with TRBD2 identical over 8 bases. The V and J ends lost 8 bases and 2 bases, in that order; junction bases with no gene match: 5. The germline CDR1 and CDR2 sequences are LNHDA and SQIVND (reference sequence). The CDR3 runs 14 residues.